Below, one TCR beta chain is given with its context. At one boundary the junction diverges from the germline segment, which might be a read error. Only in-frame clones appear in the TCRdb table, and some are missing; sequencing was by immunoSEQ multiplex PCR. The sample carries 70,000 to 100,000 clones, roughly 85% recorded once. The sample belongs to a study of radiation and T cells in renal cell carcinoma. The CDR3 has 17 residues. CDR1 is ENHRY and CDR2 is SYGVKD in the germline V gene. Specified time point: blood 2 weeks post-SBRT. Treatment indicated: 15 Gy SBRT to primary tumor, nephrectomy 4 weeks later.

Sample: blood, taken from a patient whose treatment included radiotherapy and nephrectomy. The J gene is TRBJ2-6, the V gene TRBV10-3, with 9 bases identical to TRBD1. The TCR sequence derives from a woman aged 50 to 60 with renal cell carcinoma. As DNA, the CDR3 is TGTGCCAGCAGTTACTGGGACAGGGCTTCTGGGGCCAACGTCCTGACTTTC. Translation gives CASSYWDRASGANVLTF.